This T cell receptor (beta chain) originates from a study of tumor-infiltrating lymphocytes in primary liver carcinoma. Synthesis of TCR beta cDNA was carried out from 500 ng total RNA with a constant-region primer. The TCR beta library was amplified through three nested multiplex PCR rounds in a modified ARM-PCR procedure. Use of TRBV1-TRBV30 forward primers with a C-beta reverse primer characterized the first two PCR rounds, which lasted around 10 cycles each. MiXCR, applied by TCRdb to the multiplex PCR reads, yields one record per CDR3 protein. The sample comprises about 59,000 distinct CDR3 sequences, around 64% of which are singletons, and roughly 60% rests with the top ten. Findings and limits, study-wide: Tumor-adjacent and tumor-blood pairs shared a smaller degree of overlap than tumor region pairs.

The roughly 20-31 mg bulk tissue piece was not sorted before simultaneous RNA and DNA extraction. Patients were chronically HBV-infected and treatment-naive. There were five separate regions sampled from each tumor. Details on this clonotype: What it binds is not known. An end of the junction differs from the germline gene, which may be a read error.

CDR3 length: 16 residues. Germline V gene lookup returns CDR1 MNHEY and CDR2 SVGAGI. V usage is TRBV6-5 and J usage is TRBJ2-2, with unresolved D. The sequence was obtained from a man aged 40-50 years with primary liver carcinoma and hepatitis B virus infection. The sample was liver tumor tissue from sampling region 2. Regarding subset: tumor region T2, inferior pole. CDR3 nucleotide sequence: TGTACCAGCAGTTACTCCCTAGGGCCGGGCGGCGGGGAGCTGTTTTTT. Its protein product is CTSSYSLGPGGGELFF.